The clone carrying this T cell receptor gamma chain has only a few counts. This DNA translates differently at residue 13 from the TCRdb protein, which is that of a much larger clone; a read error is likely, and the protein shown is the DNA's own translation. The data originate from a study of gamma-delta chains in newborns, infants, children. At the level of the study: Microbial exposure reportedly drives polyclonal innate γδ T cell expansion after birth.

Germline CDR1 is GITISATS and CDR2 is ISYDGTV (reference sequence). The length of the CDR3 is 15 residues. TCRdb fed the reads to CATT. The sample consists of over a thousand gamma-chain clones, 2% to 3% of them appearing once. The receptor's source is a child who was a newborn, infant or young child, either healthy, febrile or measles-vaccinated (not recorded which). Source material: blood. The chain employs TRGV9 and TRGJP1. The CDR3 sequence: CALWEGYTTGWFRIF. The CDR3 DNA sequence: TGTGCCTTGTGGGAGGGGTATACCACTGGTTGGTTCAGGATATTT.